This entry lists 9 T cell receptor beta chains sequenced from one sample in a study of blood T cells in healthy people across ages. Together with a sample-barcoded 5' primer, a J-beta primer mix was included in a second PCR lasting about 7 to 11 cycles. TCRdb fed the 5' RACE reads into MiXCR, producing one record per CDR3 protein. The sample records around 1,000,000 distinct CDR3 sequences, approximately 25% being singletons. In addition, the sample was reused for a study of T cells of mothers and their children.

The sample taken for sequencing was blood. Source of these receptors: a girl aged 2 to 10 in good health.

The sample holds a few counts of this clonotype. The rearrangement joins TRBV15 to TRBJ2-1; perhaps D is TRBD1 or TRBD2 (6 bases each). Trimming removed 5 bases from V and 0 bases from J, with 11 bases in between. This CDR3 has 15 residues. CDR1 LNHNV and CDR2 YYDKDF come from the germline V gene (reference sequence). CDR3 protein: CATSGGLGSYNEQFF. In nucleotides, the CDR3 is TGTGCCACCAGCGGGGGGCTAGGCTCCTACAATGAGCAGTTCTTC.

A few counts support this clonotype. The chain combines TRBV29-1 with TRBJ2-3, with 7 bases lining up with TRBD1. Germline trimming cut 6 bases from V and 2 bases from J; bases unmatched to any gene: 8. Germline CDR1 and CDR2: SQVTM and ANQGSEA. This CDR3 contains 14 residues. CDR3 in amino acids: CSVDPGQNTDTQYF. The CDR3 nucleotides are TGCAGCGTGGATCCGGGACAGAACACAGATACGCAGTATTTT.

This clonotype was detected a few times. This chain joins TRBV2 and TRBJ2-4; D is uncertain. Trimming took 4 bases from V and 7 from J, leaving 11 bases between them. Germline CDR1 SNHLY, CDR2 FYNNEI. CDR3 length: 13 amino acids. CDR3 sequence (DNA): TGTGCCAGCAGTGGAAATAGTGCGAACATTCAGTACTTC. This codes for CASSGNSANIQYF. Supplemented by reference TRBV2 and TRBJ2-4, the full variable domain reads EPEVTQTPSHQVTQMGQEVILRCVPISNHLYFYWYRQILGQKVEFLVSFYNNEISEKSEIFDDQFSVERPDGSNFTLKIRSTKLEDSAMYFCASSGNSANIQYFGAGTRLSVL.

This chain joins TRBV28 and TRBJ1-6; D remains unclear. Germline values: CDR1 MDHEN, CDR2 SYDVKM. V gave up 2 bases and J gave up 5 bases, with 7 bases separating them. The CDR3 consists of 14 residues. The CDR3 is CASSLRHDNSPLHF. In nucleotides, the CDR3 is TGTGCCAGCAGTTTACGACACGATAATTCACCCCTCCACTTT. Looking up the rest from reference TRBV28 and TRBJ1-6 gives the full variable domain: DVKVTQSSRYLVKRTGEKVFLECVQDMDHENMFWYRQDPGLGLRLIYFSYDVKMKEKGDIPEGYSVSREKKERFSLILESASTNQTSMYLCASSLRHDNSPLHFGNGTRLTVT.

This clonotype was detected only a few times. The chain employs TRBV28 and TRBJ2-7; no clear D. Germline V gene lookup returns CDR1 MDHEN and CDR2 SYDVKM. V lost 5 bases, J lost 3 bases, and 8 bases lay in between. The CDR3 spans 12 residues. The CDR3 DNA follows: TGTGCCAGCAGTCTACCTCTCTACGAGCAGTACTTC. Amino acid sequence: CASSLPLYEQYF.

The V and J genes are TRBV19 and TRBJ1-4; D is unresolved. This CDR3 has 13 amino acids. The germline V gene has CDR1 LNHDA and CDR2 SQIVND (reference sequence). V was clipped by 8 bases and J by 5 bases, with 12 bases between them. The CDR3 DNA reads TGTGCCAGTCGCGAGCCTGGCAATGAAAAACTGTTTTTT. It codes for CASREPGNEKLFF.

The chain couples TRBV6-5 to TRBJ1-5, with 7 bases that match TRBD1. The CDR3 has 15 amino acids. The trim removed 0 bases at V and 5 bases at J, leaving 4 bases unmatched. Per the germline V gene, CDR1 is MNHEY and CDR2 is SVGAGI. The CDR3 is CASSYSFGTDQPQHF. CDR3 sequence (DNA): TGTGCCAGCAGTTACTCATTCGGGACAGATCAGCCCCAGCATTTT.

Remarks on this clonotype: A much larger clone lies one base from this, so it may be a read error. The chain joins TRBV5-1 to TRBJ2-4, with 7 bases matching TRBD1. The CDR3 covers 13 residues. Germline V gene lookup returns CDR1 SGHRS and CDR2 YFSETQ. DNA of the CDR3: TGCGCCAGCAGCTTGGGACAGGGAAACATTCAGTGCTTC. This sequence encodes CASSLGQGNIQCF.

This clonotype has only a few counts. The rearrangement uses TRBV6-2 or TRBV6-3 and TRBJ2-5; unclear D gene. The J call could be wrong; TRBJ2-7 is a better fit for the DNA end. CDR1 MNHEY and CDR2 SVGEGT come from the germline V gene. CDR3 length equals 13 residues. CDR3 in DNA: TGTGCCAGCAGTTATGGGTCGATCTACGAGCAGTACTTC. Residues: CASSYGSIYEQYF.